The clone carrying this TCR beta chain turned up a few times. The study separated CD4+ cells into CD45RA+ naive and CD45RA-negative memory subsets. This sample was included in a study of shared clonotypes between healthy human individuals. Study summary: Per donor, three plates held CD4 naive cells, three held CD4 memory, two held CD8 naive and one held CD8 memory.

Several immunoSEQ plates received, in even portions, the genomic DNA of each subset. The input for sorted-subset replicate PCRs was 200 ng DNA, about 29,000 T cell genomes. Assay used: immunoSEQ multiplex PCR; TCRdb lists only in-frame clones, some missing. The table lists 2,100,000 or so clones, around 95% of them singletons. Trimming pared 1 base from V and 3 bases from J, leaving 11 bases between. Germline V lookup: CDR1 SGHRS, CDR2 YFSETQ. The length of the CDR3 is 14 residues. This receptor was obtained from a man younger than 35 in good health. V usage is TRBV5-1 and J usage is TRBJ2-7; unclear D gene. The sample taken for sequencing was naive CD4+ T cells sorted from blood. Subset given: CD45RA+ positively selected. The CDR3 region is CASSLTLGLYEQYF. The CDR3, as DNA: TGCGCCAGCAGCTTGACCCTGGGCCTCTACGAGCAGTACTTC.